This is a list of T cell receptor beta chains from one sample in a study of blood T cell repertoires in COVID-19. The table came from immunoSEQ multiplex PCR; TCRdb's copy has only in-frame clones and leaves some out. The table lists 55,000 to 80,000 clones, 88% of them singletons. Sequenced sample: peripheral blood. Receptor source: a man between 50 and 59 years old with acute or convalescent COVID-19. The CDR3 runs from the conserved cysteine through the conserved F or W. D genes are given only for firm matches. The size of a clone is reported for some rows only, either as once, few or many, or as a class for expanded clones.

>TRBV24-1|-|-|TRBJ2-5
TGTGCCACCAGTGACCCCACACAGGGTAGGGGAGAGACCCAGTACTTC
CATSDPTQGRGETQYF
>TRBV9|-|TRBD2|TRBJ2-1
TGTGCCAGCAGCGTGGGCCTAGCGGGGGCCTATGAGCAGTTCTTC
CASSVGLAGAYEQFF
>TRBV20-1|-|-|TRBJ2-7
TGCAGTGCCTGGGACATTTACGAGCAGTACTTC
CSAWDIYEQYF
>TRBV2|-|-|TRBJ2-5
TGTGCCAGCAGGGAACAGGAGACCCAGTACTTC
CASREQETQYF
>TRBV14|-|-|TRBJ1-1
TGTGCCAGCAGCCAAGTACGAGGGCCCACGTTTGAAGCTTTCTTT
CASSQVRGPTFEAFF
>TRBV6-5|-|TRBD2|TRBJ2-7
TGTGCCAGCAGTTACGACCCAGCGGGGGGGCCAGGAGAGCAGTACTTC
CASSYDPAGGPGEQYF
>TRBV7-3|-|-|TRBJ2-7
TGTGCCAGCAGTCGAATGGGGCACTACGAGCAGTACTTC
CASSRMGHYEQYF
>TRBV5-1|-|-|TRBJ1-1
TGCGCCAGCAGCTTGGTCCCGGGGGGCACTGAAGCTTTCTTT
CASSLVPGGTEAFF
>TRBV6-1|-|TRBD2|TRBJ2-7
TGTGCCAGCAGTGAAGCGGGGGGGGAGAACAACTTC
CASSEAGGENNF
>TRBV18|few|TRBD1|TRBJ1-2
TGTGCCAGCTCATTCGACAGGGGCAGCGGCTACACCTTC
CASSFDRGSGYTF
>TRBV7-8|-|TRBD1|TRBJ1-1
TGTGCCAGCAGCTTTGGGACAGGGGACACTGAAGCTTTCTTT
CASSFGTGDTEAFF
>TRBV7-3|-|-|TRBJ2-3
TGTGCCAGCAGCTTAGGGGGGGCCCCAGATACGCAGTATTTT
CASSLGGAPDTQYF
>TRBV10-3|-|-|TRBJ1-3
TGTGCCATGGGCGGACAGACCTCTGGAAACACCATATATTTT
CAMGGQTSGNTIYF
>TRBV28|-|TRBD1|TRBJ2-7
TGTGCCAGCAGTCCTTCCGGGACAGGTTCCTACGAGCAGTACTTC
CASSPSGTGSYEQYF
>TRBV6-5|few|-|TRBJ1-1
TGTGCCAGCAGTAACTTACAAGAGGTGAACACTGAAGCTTTCTTT
CASSNLQEVNTEAFF
>TRBV6-5|-|TRBD1|TRBJ1-5
TGTGCCAGCAGGCGGACAGGGGAACGCAATCAGCCCCAGCATTTT
CASRRTGERNQPQHF
>TRBV7-2|many|TRBD1|TRBJ1-2
TGTGCCAGCAGCCGACAGGGTTTCTATGGCTACACCTTC
CASSRQGFYGYTF
>TRBV5-6|-|-|TRBJ2-4
TGTGCCAGCAGCTTTCGGGTCCCCGGGAACATTCAGTACTTC
CASSFRVPGNIQYF
>TRBV7-2|once|-|TRBJ1-1
TGTGCCAGCAGCTTCGCAGGGGACACTGAAGCTTTCTTT
CASSFAGDTEAFF
>TRBV4-1|-|-|TRBJ1-2
TGCGCCAGCAGCCAAGAAAACCTGTATTTCGGGAATTTCTTC
CASSQENLYFGNFF
>TRBV9|-|-|TRBJ1-6
TGTGCCAGCAGCGCCACAGAAGGGGATTCACCCCTCCACTTT
CASSATEGDSPLHF
>TRBV30|-|-|TRBJ2-4
TGTGCCTGGAGTGGTTCTGCCAAAAACATTCAGTACTTC
CAWSGSAKNIQYF
>TRBV5-1|-|-|TRBJ2-1
TGCGCCAGCAGCTTGGCCTCGAGCTCCTACAATGAGCAGTTCTTC
CASSLASSSYNEQFF
>TRBV5-1|-|TRBD1|TRBJ1-1
TGCGCCAGCAGCTTGTTAATTACAGGGGTGAAGAACACTGAAGCTTTCTTT
CASSLLITGVKNTEAFF
>TRBV9|-|-|TRBJ2-2
TGTGCCAGCAGCGTAGGCGGTCCAAGCTTGAACACCGGGGAGCTGTTTTTT
CASSVGGPSLNTGELFF
>TRBV10-1|once|TRBD2|TRBJ2-5
TGCGCCAGCAGTGAGTCCTTAGCGGGATCCCAAGAGACCCAGTACTTC
CASSESLAGSQETQYF
>TRBV6-2/TRBV6-3|-|TRBD1|TRBJ1-2
TGTGCCAGCAGCGGACAGGTCTATGGCTACACCTTC
CASSGQVYGYTF
>TRBV5-4|-|TRBD2|TRBJ2-7
TGTGCCAGCAGCTTGGATCGGACTAGCGGGGTCTACGAGCAGTACTTC
CASSLDRTSGVYEQYF
>TRBV9|-|-|TRBJ2-6
TGTGCCAGCAGCCCCCTCGTTTCTGGGGCCAACGTCCTGACTTTC
CASSPLVSGANVLTF
>TRBV3-1/TRBV3-2|-|-|TRBJ1-6
TGTGCCAGCAGCCAGAGCGACAGGAATAATTCACCCCTCCACTTT
CASSQSDRNNSPLHF
>TRBV7-6|-|-|TRBJ2-2
TGTGCCAGCAGCTTGCTAGGTTCCGGGGAGCTGTTTTTT
CASSLLGSGELFF
>TRBV5-1|few|-|TRBJ2-7
TGCGCCAGCAGCTTGTACGCGCAGGGGAACGAGCAGTACTTC
CASSLYAQGNEQYF
>TRBV29-1|-|TRBD1|TRBJ2-5
TGCAGCGTTGAAGCCCCGGACAGGGGAGAAGAGACCCAGTACTTC
CSVEAPDRGEETQYF
>TRBV27|-|TRBD2|TRBJ2-7
TGTGCCAGCAGTCTCGGCGGGGGACCCAACTACGAGCAGTACTTC
CASSLGGGPNYEQYF
>TRBV6-6|few|-|TRBJ2-7
TGTGCCAGCCGATCGGAGATAGCGAGGACCTACGAGCAGTACTTC
CASRSEIARTYEQYF
>TRBV20-1|-|TRBD1|TRBJ2-1
TGCAGTGCTAGTGGGGGGACAGGGAGGGCTCACTCCTACAATGAGCAGTTCTTC
CSASGGTGRAHSYNEQFF
>TRBV3-1/TRBV3-2|-|TRBD1|TRBJ1-5
TGTGCCAGCAGCCAGGGACAGGGGGTTGGCAATCAGCCCCAGCATTTT
CASSQGQGVGNQPQHF
>TRBV2|-|TRBD1|TRBJ2-7
TGTGCCAGCAGTTCGGACAGGAGCCCCTACGAGCAGTACTTC
CASSSDRSPYEQYF
>TRBV9|-|TRBD1|TRBJ1-2
TGTGCCAGCAGTCCCATGGCGAAGGGACAGGGGAACTATGGCTACACCTTC
CASSPMAKGQGNYGYTF
>TRBV5-8|-|-|TRBJ2-7
TGTGCCAGCAGCCGCAGGGCCGAGGAGCAGTACTTC
CASSRRAEEQYF
>TRBV14|-|TRBD1|TRBJ1-2
TGTGCCAGCAGAGGACAGGGCCGAGTAAATGGCTACACCTTC
CASRGQGRVNGYTF
>TRBV25-1|-|-|TRBJ2-5
TGTGCCAGCAGTAACCGGGGGAGCGTAGGGGAGACCCAGTACTTC
CASSNRGSVGETQYF
>TRBV6-2/TRBV6-3|few|TRBD1|TRBJ2-1
TGTGCCAGCAGTTACTCCCCCTTTGGACAGGGGGCCCACAATGAGCAGTTCTTC
CASSYSPFGQGAHNEQFF
>TRBV7-2|-|TRBD2|TRBJ2-1
TGTGCCAGCAGCTCAAAACTAGCGTCCAGCAATGAGCAGTTCTTC
CASSSKLASSNEQFF
>TRBV5-1|-|-|TRBJ2-3
TGCGCCAGCAGCTTGGCGGGGGGCGGTTCAGGTACGCAGTATTTT
CASSLAGGGSGTQYF